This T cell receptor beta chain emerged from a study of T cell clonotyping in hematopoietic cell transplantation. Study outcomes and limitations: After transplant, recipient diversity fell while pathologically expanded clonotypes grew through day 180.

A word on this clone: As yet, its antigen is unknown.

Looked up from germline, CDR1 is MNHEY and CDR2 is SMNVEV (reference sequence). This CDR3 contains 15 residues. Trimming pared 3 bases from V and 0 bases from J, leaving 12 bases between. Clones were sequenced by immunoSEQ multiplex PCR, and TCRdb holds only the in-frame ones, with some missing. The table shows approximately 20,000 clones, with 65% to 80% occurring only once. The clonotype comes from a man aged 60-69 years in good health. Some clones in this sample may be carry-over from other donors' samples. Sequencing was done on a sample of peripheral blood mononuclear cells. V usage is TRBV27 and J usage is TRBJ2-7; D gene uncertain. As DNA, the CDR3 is TGTGCCAGCAGTTTTGACACTTTTTCCTCCTACGAGCAGTACTTC. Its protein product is CASSFDTFSSYEQYF.